The present TCR beta chain was sequenced within a study of blood T cell repertoires in COVID-19 (dated by TCRdb to 2020 to 2022). Looking at the study overall: Collaborator samples came from the United States, Italy and Spain and covered acute and convalescent phases of COVID-19. The material from the prospective study consisted of cDNA or gDNA derived from T cells, B-cell-depleted T cells, or PBMCs. Deeply sampled blood TCRbeta repertoires from subjects exposed to, actively infected with, or recovered from COVID-19 were included in the dataset. The repertoires were made available in a free public database intended to serve as a resource for research on the immune response to SARS-CoV-2. Samples came from the ongoing ImmuneRACE study (first 160 participants) plus 1,254 subjects from 6 global collaborators. Sample metadata almost always included a de-identified subject ID, COVID-19 status, age in years and sex. Where HLA class I and class II types were available, the types were taken from metadata supplied by the sample provider, not from assay-based typing.

V lost 6 bases and J lost 4 bases, and the count of bases not matched to a germline gene is 8. For CDR1 and CDR2, the germline V gene (reference sequence) lists SGHAT and FQDESV. The CDR3 numbers 14 residues from cysteine through phenylalanine. Just CDR3 DNA is preserved here, 42 bases in frame from base 1. In the case of this clone: It lacks a known antigen. No much larger clone exists at a distance of one base, and base qualities are not known.

TCRbeta CDR3 regions were amplified from genomic DNA using the immunoSEQ Assay, a bias-controlled multiplex PCR. The study's own analysis went as follows. The number of nucleated cells in each sample was estimated from the amplification of reference gene primers within the assay. To quantify the absolute abundance of each unique TCRbeta CDR3 rearrangement, sequence reads were collapsed and filtered. For each sample, productive Simpson clonality was calculated by taking the square root of Simpson's diversity index across productive rearrangements. TCRdb obtained this table from immuneACCESS and retained in-frame rearrangements with V and J assigned. These tables miss some clones; where compared with another copy, unresolved V genes account for less than half of the shortfall, and the remainder is unexplained. Clone size and the V and J calls come from that table; the DNA yielded D and trimming. Here the sample has more than 15,000 clones; approximately 88% occur a single time. Approximately 3.2% of the sample goes to the ten largest clones.

Broad study findings and their caveats: Clinical and demographic metadata were provided uncurated, with the amount varying by source and participant.

Collaborating institutions collected whole blood in K2EDTA tubes following their own protocols. For TCRbeta analysis, collaborators shipped samples as frozen whole blood, isolated PBMCs, or DNA extracted from either of those sample types. The sequence came from a human donor in a cohort sampled during active COVID-19. The sequenced material came from peripheral blood. Here the chain combines TRBV11-1 and TRBJ2-5; TRBD2 lines up with 7 middle nucleotides. The CDR3 region reads CASRNGREGETQYF. The base sequence is TGTGCCAGCAGAAATGGGAGGGAGGGAGAGACCCAGTACTTC.